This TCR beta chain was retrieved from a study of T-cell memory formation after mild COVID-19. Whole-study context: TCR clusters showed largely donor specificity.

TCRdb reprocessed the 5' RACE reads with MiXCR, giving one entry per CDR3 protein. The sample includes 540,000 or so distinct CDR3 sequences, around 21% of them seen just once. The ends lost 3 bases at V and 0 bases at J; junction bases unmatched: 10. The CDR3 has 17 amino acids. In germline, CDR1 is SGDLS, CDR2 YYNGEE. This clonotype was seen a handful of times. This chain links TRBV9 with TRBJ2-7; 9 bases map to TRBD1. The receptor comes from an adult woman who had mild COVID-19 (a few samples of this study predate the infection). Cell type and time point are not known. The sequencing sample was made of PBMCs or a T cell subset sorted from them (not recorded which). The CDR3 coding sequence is TGTGCCAGCAGCGCCGGGGGAACAGGGGGCGCCTCCTACGAGCAGTACTTC. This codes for CASSAGGTGGASYEQYF.